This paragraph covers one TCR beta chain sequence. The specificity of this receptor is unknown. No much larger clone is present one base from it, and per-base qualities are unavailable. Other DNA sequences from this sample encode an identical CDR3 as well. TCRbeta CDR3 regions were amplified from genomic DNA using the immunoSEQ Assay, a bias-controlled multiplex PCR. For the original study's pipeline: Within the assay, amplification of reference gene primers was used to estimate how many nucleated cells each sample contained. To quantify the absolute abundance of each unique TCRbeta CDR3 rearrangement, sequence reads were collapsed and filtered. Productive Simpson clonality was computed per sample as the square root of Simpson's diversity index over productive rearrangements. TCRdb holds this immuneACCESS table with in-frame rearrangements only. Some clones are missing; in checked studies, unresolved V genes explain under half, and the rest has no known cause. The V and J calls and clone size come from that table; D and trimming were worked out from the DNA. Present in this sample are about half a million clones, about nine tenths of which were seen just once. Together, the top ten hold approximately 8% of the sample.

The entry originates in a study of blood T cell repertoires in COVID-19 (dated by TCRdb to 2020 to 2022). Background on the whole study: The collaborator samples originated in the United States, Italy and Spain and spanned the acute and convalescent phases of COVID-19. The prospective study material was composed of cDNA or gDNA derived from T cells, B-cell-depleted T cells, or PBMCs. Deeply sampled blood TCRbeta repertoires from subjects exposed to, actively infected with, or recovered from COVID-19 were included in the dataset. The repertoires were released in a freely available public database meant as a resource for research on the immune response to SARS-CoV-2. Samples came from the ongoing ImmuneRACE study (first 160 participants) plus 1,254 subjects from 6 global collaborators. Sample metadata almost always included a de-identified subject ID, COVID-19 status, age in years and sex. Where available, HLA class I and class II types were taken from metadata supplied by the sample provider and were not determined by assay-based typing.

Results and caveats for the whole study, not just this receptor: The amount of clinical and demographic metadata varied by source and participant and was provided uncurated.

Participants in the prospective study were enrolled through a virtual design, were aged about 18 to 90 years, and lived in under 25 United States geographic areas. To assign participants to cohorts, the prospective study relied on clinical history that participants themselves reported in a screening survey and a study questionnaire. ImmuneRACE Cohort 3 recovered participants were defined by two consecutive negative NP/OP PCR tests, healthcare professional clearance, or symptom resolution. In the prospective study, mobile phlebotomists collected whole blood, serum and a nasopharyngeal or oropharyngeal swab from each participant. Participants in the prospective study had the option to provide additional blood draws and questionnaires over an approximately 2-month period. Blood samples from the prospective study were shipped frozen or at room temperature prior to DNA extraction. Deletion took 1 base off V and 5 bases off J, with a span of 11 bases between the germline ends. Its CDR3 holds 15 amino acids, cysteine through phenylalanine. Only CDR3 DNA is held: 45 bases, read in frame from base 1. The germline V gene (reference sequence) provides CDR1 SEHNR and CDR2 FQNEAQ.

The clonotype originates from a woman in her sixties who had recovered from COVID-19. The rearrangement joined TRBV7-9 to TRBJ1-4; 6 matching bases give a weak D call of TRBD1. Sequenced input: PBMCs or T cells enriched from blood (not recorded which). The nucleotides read TGTGCCAGCAGCTTAGAGGGGCAGGGGAATGAAAAACTGTTTTTT. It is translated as CASSLEGQGNEKLFF.